This T cell receptor (beta chain) was recovered during a study of blood T cell repertoires in COVID-19. Study overall: The cDNA or gDNA used as material had been derived from T cells, B-cell-depleted T cells, or PBMCs.

The CDR3 extends over 13 amino acids. Trimming cost V 3 bases and J 11 bases, with 16 bases left between them. Germline values: CDR1 LNHDA, CDR2 SQIVND (reference sequence). Researchers sorted participants into cohorts using their self-reported clinical history. The table came from immunoSEQ multiplex PCR; TCRdb's copy has only in-frame clones and leaves some out. The table includes fewer than 450,000 clones, 88% detected once. The sample taken for sequencing was PBMCs or T cells enriched from blood (not recorded which). The chain couples TRBV19 to TRBJ1-1; the D gene is possibly TRBD1 (6 bases). This TCR derives from a woman aged 18-30 years who had recovered from COVID-19. Here the CDR3 DNA reads TGTGCCAGTAGTATGCTGGCACAGGGAATGGCTTTCTTT. This encodes CASSMLAQGMAFF.